The sequence of this TCR beta chain was determined in a study of CXCR3-negative and CXCR3-positive naive CD8 T cells (dated by TCRdb to the late 2010s). As for the study more broadly: In total, around 140 million TRB reads were obtained, or roughly 1.5 +/- 0.3 million reads per library. Diversity and physicochemical repertoire analyses covered some eleven donors pooled from two independent experiments. Naive subsets from five or six donors and memory cells from 3 donors were included in the TRBV-TRBJ cluster analysis. Summary of the overall study and its limitations: Because surface CD5, which is linked to self-reactivity in mice, was comparable between the naive subsets, TCR interaction strength was also inferred from TRB CDR3 physicochemical properties. Naive CXCR3-negative and CXCR3-positive cells from the same donor showed similar TRBV-TRBJ usage, whereas memory cells showed distinct patterns. TRB CDR3s from CXCR3-positive naive cells showed higher hydrophobicity (lower Kidera factor 4), lower energy, and higher strength and volume indices than CXCR3-negative naive cells. Repertoire diversity was comparably high in both naive subsets but much lower in memory CD8+ T cells. Because CXCR3 expression was partially decreased after cryopreservation, freshly isolated PBMCs were used for most assays.

Instrument on record: NextSeq 550. The Human TCR Profiling Kit (MiLaboratory) was used to make UMI-labeled 5' RACE TRB cDNA libraries. cDNA synthesis used the entire amount of extracted RNA, and PCR amplification then used the entire amount of cDNA produced. The libraries were made side by side, with each library going through the same number of PCR cycles. In the authors' own workflow: MIGEC and MiXCR extracted about 50,000 +/- 10,000 unique UMI-labeled TRB cDNA molecules per library, requiring at least two reads per UMI. On average, approximately 40,000 +/- 10,000 functional in-frame TRB CDR3 nucleotide clonotypes lacking stop codons were found per library. Diversity metrics, including normalized Shannon-Wiener and Chao1, were computed in VDJtools after downsampling to 5000 UMI-labeled TRB molecules per sample. For the central five CDR3 residues, VDJtools calculated physicochemical properties weighted by clonotype size, namely interaction energy, strength, volume and Kidera factor 4. Reads reprocessed by TCRdb are summarized as one entry per CDR3 protein sequence, and DNA is absent. These V and J calls originate from TCRdb's pipeline instead of the authors' own analysis. This specimen's table enumerates about 89,000 distinct CDR3 sequences. The ten largest clones represent 0.53% of the sample.

About this clonotype itself: What antigen it recognizes has not been identified.

Spanning cysteine to phenylalanine, the CDR3 consists of 14 amino acids. No DNA is given. For CDR1 and CDR2, the germline V gene lists SQVTM and ANQGSEA. For every CD8+ T cell subset, approximately 300,000 cells were flow-sorted straight into RLT lysis buffer, and each subset was sorted in triplicate. To exclude memory contaminants, naive CD8+ T cells were stringently defined as CD45RO-CCR7+CD27+CD95-. Standard density gradient centrifugation was used to isolate peripheral blood mononuclear cells from buffy coats. Naive CXCR3-negative and CXCR3-positive CD8+ T cells were flow-sorted on a FACSAria III. An RNeasy Mini Kit was used to extract total RNA from the sorted cells.

The TCR originated in a human donor in good health. Some clones in this sample may be carry-over from other donors' samples. This chain joins TRBV29-1 to TRBJ2-7; there is no DNA to check the TCRdb D call of TRBD1. Specimen: naive CXCR3+ CD8+ T cells from blood. The cell subset or site label, read with the paper, signifies: CD45RO-CCR7+CD27+CD95- naive CD8+ T cells expressing CXCR3 (TNR3+). The CDR3 reads CSVDSSGENYEQYF.